Below, one TCR beta chain is given with its context. Antigen: not known. Repertoires were generated with immunoSEQ multiplex PCR, while TCRdb's copy carries only in-frame clones and drops some. The sample includes about 77,000 clones, 80% to 95% seen only once; the top ten take under 5%. V lost 4 bases and J lost 2, with 14 bases in between. The germline gives CDR1 SEHNR, CDR2 FQNEAQ (reference sequence). The CDR3 runs to 15 residues. These data are taken from a study of T cell responses to AZD1222 COVID-19 vaccine. Study-level findings and limits: Every sample of the repertoires postdated the peak T cell response. An increase in Spike-specific TCR breadth and depth was observed after two AZD1222 doses. Within unmutated variant regions lay the reported targets of nearly half of spike-specific TCRs. There were vaccine-associated CD4 TCRs across spike, dominant at 160-218 and 743-854.

The chain combines TRBV7-9 with TRBJ1-1; no clear D gene. This receptor was identified in an adult who received the AZD1222 COVID-19 vaccine. Here the sequenced sample was peripheral blood, taken 28 days after the second AZD1222 dose. The CDR3 DNA sequence: TGTGCCAGCAGCTCGTACGTCGCTTTTAACACTGAAGCTTTCTTT. Protein product: CASSSYVAFNTEAFF.